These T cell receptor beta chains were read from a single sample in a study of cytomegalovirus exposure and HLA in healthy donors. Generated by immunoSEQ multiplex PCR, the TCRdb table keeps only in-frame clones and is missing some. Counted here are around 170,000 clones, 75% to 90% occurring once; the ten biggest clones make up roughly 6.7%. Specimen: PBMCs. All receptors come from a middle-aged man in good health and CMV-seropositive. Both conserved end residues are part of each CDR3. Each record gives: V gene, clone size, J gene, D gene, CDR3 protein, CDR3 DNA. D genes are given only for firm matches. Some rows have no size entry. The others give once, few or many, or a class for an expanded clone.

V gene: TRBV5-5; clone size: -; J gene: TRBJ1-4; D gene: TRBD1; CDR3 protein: CASSLDRGGEKLFF; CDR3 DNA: TGTGCCAGCAGCTTGGACAGGGGTGGAGAAAAACTGTTTTTT
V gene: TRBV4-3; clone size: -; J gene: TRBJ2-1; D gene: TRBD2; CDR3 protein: CASSQDYGTSGASYNEQFF; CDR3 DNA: TGCGCCAGCAGCCAAGATTATGGGACTAGCGGGGCCTCCTACAATGAGCAGTTCTTC
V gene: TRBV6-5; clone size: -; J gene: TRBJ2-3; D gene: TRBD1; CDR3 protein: CASSRDRPSTDTQYF; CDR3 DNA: TGTGCCAGCAGTCGGGACAGGCCTAGCACGGATACGCAGTATTTT
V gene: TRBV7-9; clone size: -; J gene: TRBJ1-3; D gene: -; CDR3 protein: CASSPTGNTIYF; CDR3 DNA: TGTGCCAGCAGCCCCACAGGAAACACCATATATTTT
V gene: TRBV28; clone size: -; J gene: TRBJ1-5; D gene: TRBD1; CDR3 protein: CASSSPSWGGNRGRNQPQHF; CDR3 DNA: TGTGCCAGCAGTTCCCCGTCTTGGGGGGGCAACAGGGGGCGAAATCAGCCCCAGCATTTT
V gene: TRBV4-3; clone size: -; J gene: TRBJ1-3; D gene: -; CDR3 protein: CASSQDLGGTGNTIYF; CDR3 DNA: TGCGCCAGCAGCCAAGATCTAGGAGGGACTGGAAACACCATATATTTT
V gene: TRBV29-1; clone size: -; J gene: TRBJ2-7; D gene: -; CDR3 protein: CSVAPGPRGGTYEQYF; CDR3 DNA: TGCAGCGTCGCCCCGGGGCCAAGGGGGGGGACGTACGAGCAGTACTTC
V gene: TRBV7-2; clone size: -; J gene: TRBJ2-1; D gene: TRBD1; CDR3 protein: CASSLEGATYNEQFF; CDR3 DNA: TGTGCCAGCAGCTTAGAGGGGGCTACCTACAATGAGCAGTTCTTC
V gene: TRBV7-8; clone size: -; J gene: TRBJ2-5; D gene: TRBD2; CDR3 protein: CASSLVLRGGRETQYF; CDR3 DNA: TGTGCCAGCAGCTTAGTCTTGCGGGGGGGCCGGGAGACCCAGTACTTC
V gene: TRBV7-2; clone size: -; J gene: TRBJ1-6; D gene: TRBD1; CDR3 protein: CASSSPDRASSYNSPLHF; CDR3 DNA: TGTGCCAGCAGCTCCCCGGACAGGGCGAGCTCCTATAATTCACCCCTCCACTTT
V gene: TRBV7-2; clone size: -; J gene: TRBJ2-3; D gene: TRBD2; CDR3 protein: CASSLVPSGGADTQYF; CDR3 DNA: TGTGCCAGCAGCTTAGTACCTAGCGGGGGAGCAGATACGCAGTATTTT
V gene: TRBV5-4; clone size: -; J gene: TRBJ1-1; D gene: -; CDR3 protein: CASMEGTSRATEAFF; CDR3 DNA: TGTGCCAGCATGGAAGGGACAAGCAGGGCGACTGAAGCTTTCTTT
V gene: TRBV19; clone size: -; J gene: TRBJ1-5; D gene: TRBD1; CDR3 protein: CASRKRQGDFQPQHF; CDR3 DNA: TGTGCCAGTAGAAAACGACAGGGGGATTTTCAGCCCCAGCATTTT
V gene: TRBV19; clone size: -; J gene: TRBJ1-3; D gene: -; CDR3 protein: CASSGTGVSGNTIYF; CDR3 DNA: TGTGCCAGTAGTGGTACAGGCGTCTCTGGAAACACCATATATTTT
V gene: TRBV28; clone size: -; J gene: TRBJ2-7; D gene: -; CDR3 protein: CASSSPDRLGAYEQYF; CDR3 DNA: TGTGCCAGCAGTTCCCCAGACAGGTTAGGCGCCTACGAGCAGTACTTC
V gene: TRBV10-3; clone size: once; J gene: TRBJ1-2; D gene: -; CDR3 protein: CAISESTNYGYTF; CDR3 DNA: TGTGCCATCAGTGAGTCGACAAACTATGGCTACACCTTC
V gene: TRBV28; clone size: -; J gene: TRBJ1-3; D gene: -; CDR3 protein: CASSWERNTIYF; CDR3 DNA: TGTGCCAGCAGCTGGGAGCGAAACACCATATATTTT
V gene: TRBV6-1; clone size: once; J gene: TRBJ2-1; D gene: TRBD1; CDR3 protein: CASGRDRVFNEQFF; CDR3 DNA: TGTGCCAGCGGCCGGGACAGGGTTTTCAATGAGCAGTTCTTC
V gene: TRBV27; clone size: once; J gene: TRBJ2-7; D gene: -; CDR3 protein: CASSPDRLSSYEQYF; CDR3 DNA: TGTGCCAGCAGTCCGGACAGACTAAGCTCCTACGAGCAGTACTTC
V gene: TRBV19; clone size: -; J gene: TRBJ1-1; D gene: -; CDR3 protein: CASTPIQGIEAFF; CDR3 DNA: TGTGCCAGTACCCCTATACAGGGTATCGAAGCTTTCTTT
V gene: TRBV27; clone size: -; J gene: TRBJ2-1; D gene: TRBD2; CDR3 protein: CASSSLGGTSGASYNEQFF; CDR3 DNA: TGTGCCAGCAGTTCACTGGGTGGGACTAGCGGGGCCTCCTACAATGAGCAGTTCTTC
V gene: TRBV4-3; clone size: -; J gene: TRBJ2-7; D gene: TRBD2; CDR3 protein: CASSQDRSGGAYEQYF; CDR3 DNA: TGCGCCAGCAGCCAAGATAGAAGCGGGGGAGCCTACGAGCAGTACTTC
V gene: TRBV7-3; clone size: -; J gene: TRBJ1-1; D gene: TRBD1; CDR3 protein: CASSPSGTGAVAFF; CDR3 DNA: TGTGCCAGCAGCCCATCTGGGACAGGGGCAGTAGCTTTCTTT
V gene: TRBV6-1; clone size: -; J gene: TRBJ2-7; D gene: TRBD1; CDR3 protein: CASSIGQVSYEQYF; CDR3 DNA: TGTGCCAGCAGCATTGGACAGGTGTCCTACGAGCAGTACTTC
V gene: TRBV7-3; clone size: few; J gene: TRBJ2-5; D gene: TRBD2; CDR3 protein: CASSSSGRGSETQYF; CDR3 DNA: TGTGCCAGCAGCTCCTCCGGGCGGGGGTCGGAGACCCAGTACTTC
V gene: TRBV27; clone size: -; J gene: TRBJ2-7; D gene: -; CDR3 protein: CASKTSYEQYF; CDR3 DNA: TGTGCCAGCAAGACATCGTACGAGCAGTACTTC
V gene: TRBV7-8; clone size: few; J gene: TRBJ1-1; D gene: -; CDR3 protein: CASSWGQEPNTEAFF; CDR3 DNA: TGTGCCAGCAGCTGGGGGCAGGAACCGAACACTGAAGCTTTCTTT
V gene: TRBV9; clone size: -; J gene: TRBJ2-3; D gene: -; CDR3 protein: CASSVGHRASTDTQYF; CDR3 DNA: TGTGCCAGCAGCGTAGGCCACAGGGCGAGCACAGATACGCAGTATTTT
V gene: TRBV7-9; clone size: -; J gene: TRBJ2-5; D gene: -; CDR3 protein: CASSQMLTQYF; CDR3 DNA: TGTGCCAGCAGCCAAATGCTAACCCAGTACTTC
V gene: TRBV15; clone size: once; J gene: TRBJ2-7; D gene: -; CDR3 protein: CATSRDRYEQYF; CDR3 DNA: TGTGCCACCAGCAGAGATCGGTACGAGCAGTACTTC
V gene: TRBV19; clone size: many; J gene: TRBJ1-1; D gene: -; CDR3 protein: CASSMVEQGSTEAFF; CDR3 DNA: TGTGCCAGTAGTATGGTCGAACAGGGCTCCACTGAAGCTTTCTTT
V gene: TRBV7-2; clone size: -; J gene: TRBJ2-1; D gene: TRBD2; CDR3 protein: CASSPSGGTYNEQFF; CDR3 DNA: TGTGCCAGCAGCCCTAGCGGGGGGACGTACAATGAGCAGTTCTTC